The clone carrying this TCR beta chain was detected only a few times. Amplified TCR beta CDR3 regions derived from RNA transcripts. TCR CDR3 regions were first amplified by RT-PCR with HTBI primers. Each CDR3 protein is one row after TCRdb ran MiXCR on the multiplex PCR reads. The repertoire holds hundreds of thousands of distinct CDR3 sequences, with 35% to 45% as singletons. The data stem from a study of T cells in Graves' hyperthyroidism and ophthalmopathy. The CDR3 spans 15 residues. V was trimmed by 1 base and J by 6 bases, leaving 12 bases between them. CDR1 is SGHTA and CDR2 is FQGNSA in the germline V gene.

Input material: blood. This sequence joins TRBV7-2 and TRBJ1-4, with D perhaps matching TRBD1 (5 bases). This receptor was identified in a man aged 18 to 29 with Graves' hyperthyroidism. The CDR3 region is CASSLDLRGDEKLFF. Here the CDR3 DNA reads TGTGCCAGCAGCTTAGATTTGAGAGGGGATGAAAAACTGTTTTTT.